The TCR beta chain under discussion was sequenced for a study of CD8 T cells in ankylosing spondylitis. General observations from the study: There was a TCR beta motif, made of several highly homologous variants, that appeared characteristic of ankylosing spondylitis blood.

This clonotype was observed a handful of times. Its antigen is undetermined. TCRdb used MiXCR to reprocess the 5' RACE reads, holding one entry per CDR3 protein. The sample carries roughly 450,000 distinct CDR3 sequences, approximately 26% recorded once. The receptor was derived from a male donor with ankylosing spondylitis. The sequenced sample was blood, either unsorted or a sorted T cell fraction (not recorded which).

The CDR3 sequence: CSVTGTGNYGYTF. The CDR3 nucleotides are TGCAGCGTAACCGGGACAGGCAACTATGGCTACACCTTC. This chain joins TRBV29-1 and TRBJ1-2; 8 bases match TRBD1. The trim removed 6 bases at V and 2 bases at J, leaving 5 bases unmatched. Germline V gene sequence: CDR1 SQVTM, CDR2 ANQGSEA. The CDR3 runs to 13 residues.